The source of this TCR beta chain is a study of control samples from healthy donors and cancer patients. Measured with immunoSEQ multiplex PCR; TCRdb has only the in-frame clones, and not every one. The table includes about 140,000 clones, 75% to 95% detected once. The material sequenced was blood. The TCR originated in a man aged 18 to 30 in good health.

DNA for the CDR3: TGTGCCAGCACCCTCGGGACAGCCCTAAATCAGCCCCAGCATTTT. Protein: CASTLGTALNQPQHF. The chain couples TRBV6-5 to TRBJ1-5, with 7 bases matching TRBD1. CDR1 is MNHEY, CDR2 SVGAGI, per germline. J gave up 4 bases and V 7 bases, and 10 bases lay outside the gene matches. The CDR3 covers 15 residues.